The TCR beta chain under discussion was sequenced for a study of T cell repertoires in cytomegalovirus infection. Overall study: Both CMV infection and a matching HLA type were indicated by public TCR beta signatures. General study findings and limits: In two of eight donors, the top clonotype was HLA-C-restricted CMV-specific.

Turning to this clonotype: The antigen is not known.

TCRdb reprocessed the reads via MiXCR and lists one record per CDR3 protein. The repertoire holds about 900,000 distinct CDR3 sequences, with around 30% as singletons. This receptor was obtained from a human donor in good health (CMV status not recorded). Some clones in this sample may be carry-over from other donors' samples. The sample in question was cultured CD8+ T cells from PBMCs, obtained from culture after CMV antigen stimulation.

The CDR3 protein is CASSVYRGMNTEAFF. The CDR3 DNA follows: TGTGCCAGCAGCGTCTACAGGGGTATGAACACTGAAGCTTTCTTT. This chain connects TRBV14 to TRBJ1-1, with 7 bases that match TRBD1. The V gene end was trimmed by 5 bases and the J gene end by 0 bases; junction bases not matched to a gene: 6. CDR3 length: 15 residues. CDR1 is SGHDN, CDR2 FVKESK, per germline. The full variable domain, completed using reference TRBV14 and TRBJ1-1, is EAGVTQFPSHSVIEKGQTVTLRCDPISGHDNLYWYRRVMGKEIKFLLHFVKESKQDESGMPNNRFLAERTGGTYSTLKVQPAELEDSGVYFCASSVYRGMNTEAFFGQGTRLTVV.